The rows below give T cell receptor beta chains drawn from one sample of a study of blood T cell repertoires in COVID-19. Sequencing was performed with immunoSEQ multiplex PCR; in TCRdb, only in-frame clones are kept and a portion is missing. The data hold 200,000 to 300,000 clones, with about 84% observed a single time. Sequenced: peripheral blood. The receptor source for this set is a man aged 80 or over with acute or convalescent COVID-19. Both conserved end residues are part of each CDR3. The order of the fields is V gene, clone size, D gene, J gene, CDR3 protein, CDR3 DNA. D genes are given only for firm matches. Clone size is given for some rows only: seen once, a few or many times, or a class if the clone is expanded.

v_call: TRBV5-1; clone_size: -; d_call: TRBD1; j_call: TRBJ1-2; cdr3_aa: CASSLGQGVWDYGYTF; cdr3_nt: TGCGCCAGCAGCTTGGGACAGGGCGTATGGGATTATGGCTACACCTTC
v_call: TRBV6-2/TRBV6-3; clone_size: -; d_call: -; j_call: TRBJ1-1; cdr3_aa: CASSSGTMNTEAFF; cdr3_nt: TGTGCCAGCAGTTCAGGCACCATGAACACTGAAGCTTTCTTT
v_call: TRBV28; clone_size: once; d_call: -; j_call: TRBJ1-2; cdr3_aa: CASSLNFNYGYTF; cdr3_nt: TGTGCCAGCAGTTTAAACTTTAACTATGGCTACACCTTC
v_call: TRBV2; clone_size: few; d_call: -; j_call: TRBJ2-7; cdr3_aa: CASKPDRITYEQYF; cdr3_nt: TGTGCCAGCAAACCCGACAGGATTACCTACGAGCAGTACTTC
v_call: TRBV7-9; clone_size: -; d_call: -; j_call: TRBJ1-2; cdr3_aa: CASSLAAGLYGYTF; cdr3_nt: TGTGCCAGCAGCTTAGCGGCAGGGCTTTATGGCTACACCTTC
v_call: TRBV7-9; clone_size: -; d_call: -; j_call: TRBJ2-6; cdr3_aa: CASSSRLQTGANVLTF; cdr3_nt: TGTGCCAGCAGCTCCCGGTTACAGACCGGGGCCAACGTCCTGACTTTC
v_call: TRBV19; clone_size: -; d_call: TRBD2; j_call: TRBJ2-7; cdr3_aa: CASSIGTLSAGVSYEQYF; cdr3_nt: TGTGCCAGTAGTATAGGGACACTATCGGCGGGGGTCTCCTACGAGCAGTACTTC
v_call: TRBV28; clone_size: -; d_call: TRBD2; j_call: TRBJ2-5; cdr3_aa: CASSSGGFQETQYF; cdr3_nt: TGTGCCAGCAGTAGCGGGGGCTTCCAAGAGACCCAGTACTTC
v_call: TRBV28; clone_size: -; d_call: -; j_call: TRBJ2-7; cdr3_aa: CASNPGGNTYEQYF; cdr3_nt: TGTGCCAGCAACCCTGGCGGCAATACCTACGAGCAGTACTTC
v_call: TRBV18; clone_size: -; d_call: -; j_call: TRBJ1-2; cdr3_aa: CASSPNQGAYGYTF; cdr3_nt: TGTGCCAGCTCACCAAATCAGGGCGCCTATGGCTACACCTTC
v_call: TRBV2; clone_size: -; d_call: -; j_call: TRBJ2-2; cdr3_aa: CASNTGAGELFF; cdr3_nt: TGTGCCAGTAACACAGGTGCCGGGGAGCTGTTTTTT
v_call: TRBV5-4; clone_size: -; d_call: TRBD1; j_call: TRBJ1-1; cdr3_aa: CASRKWTGPPEAFF; cdr3_nt: TGTGCCAGCAGAAAATGGACAGGGCCCCCCGAAGCTTTCTTT
v_call: TRBV28; clone_size: -; d_call: -; j_call: TRBJ1-2; cdr3_aa: CASSGRGSGYGYTF; cdr3_nt: TGTGCCAGCAGCGGCCGGGGGTCCGGCTATGGCTACACCTTC
v_call: TRBV5-4; clone_size: -; d_call: TRBD1; j_call: TRBJ1-1; cdr3_aa: CASSWGQGAGLNTEAFF; cdr3_nt: TGTGCCAGCAGCTGGGGACAGGGAGCAGGGTTGAACACTGAAGCTTTCTTT
v_call: TRBV6-5; clone_size: -; d_call: TRBD1; j_call: TRBJ1-1; cdr3_aa: CASRETGGTTEAFF; cdr3_nt: TGTGCCAGCAGGGAGACAGGGGGGACCACTGAAGCTTTCTTT
v_call: TRBV5-1; clone_size: -; d_call: -; j_call: TRBJ2-3; cdr3_aa: CASRSSGAHNTQYF; cdr3_nt: TGCGCCAGCAGATCCTCAGGGGCCCACAATACGCAGTATTTT
v_call: TRBV28; clone_size: -; d_call: TRBD1; j_call: TRBJ2-1; cdr3_aa: CASSSPGGSNEQFF; cdr3_nt: TGTGCCAGCAGTTCCCCAGGGGGCTCGAATGAGCAGTTCTTC
v_call: TRBV6-5; clone_size: -; d_call: -; j_call: TRBJ1-1; cdr3_aa: CASAPRTEAFF; cdr3_nt: TGTGCCAGCGCGCCACGGACTGAAGCTTTCTTT
v_call: TRBV14; clone_size: -; d_call: TRBD1; j_call: TRBJ1-1; cdr3_aa: CASTARDSPNTEAFF; cdr3_nt: TGTGCCAGCACCGCCAGGGACAGCCCGAACACTGAAGCTTTCTTT
v_call: TRBV4-3; clone_size: -; d_call: -; j_call: TRBJ2-5; cdr3_aa: CASSQVPDSQETQYF; cdr3_nt: TGCGCCAGCAGCCAAGTCCCGGACAGTCAAGAGACCCAGTACTTC
v_call: TRBV11-3; clone_size: -; d_call: -; j_call: TRBJ2-7; cdr3_aa: CASSQLGGPSDEQYF; cdr3_nt: TGTGCCAGCAGCCAACTGGGGGGGCCCAGCGACGAGCAGTACTTC
v_call: TRBV2; clone_size: once; d_call: TRBD1; j_call: TRBJ1-6; cdr3_aa: CASSADRRNSPLHF; cdr3_nt: TGTGCCAGCAGTGCGGACAGGCGTAATTCACCCCTCCACTTT
v_call: TRBV19; clone_size: -; d_call: -; j_call: TRBJ1-2; cdr3_aa: CASSITFPDRYTF; cdr3_nt: TGTGCCAGTAGTATTACCTTCCCAGATCGCTACACCTTC
v_call: TRBV5-1; clone_size: -; d_call: -; j_call: TRBJ1-6; cdr3_aa: CASSGQGTHSPLHF; cdr3_nt: TGCGCCAGCAGCGGGCAGGGTACGCATTCACCCCTCCACTTT
v_call: TRBV13; clone_size: few; d_call: -; j_call: TRBJ1-1; cdr3_aa: CAGSRGNTEAFF; cdr3_nt: TGTGCCGGTTCCCGGGGGAACACTGAAGCTTTCTTT
v_call: TRBV6-5; clone_size: once; d_call: -; j_call: TRBJ1-4; cdr3_aa: CASSYSAGSANEKLFF; cdr3_nt: TGTGCCAGCAGTTACTCAGCAGGGTCGGCTAATGAAAAACTGTTTTTT
v_call: TRBV27; clone_size: -; d_call: -; j_call: TRBJ2-1; cdr3_aa: CASSRLGAANEQFF; cdr3_nt: TGTGCCAGCAGCCGTCTAGGGGCGGCCAATGAGCAGTTCTTC
v_call: TRBV19; clone_size: -; d_call: TRBD1; j_call: TRBJ1-5; cdr3_aa: CASSRIQGVGQPQHF; cdr3_nt: TGTGCCAGTAGCCGAATACAGGGGGTAGGCCAGCCCCAGCATTTT
v_call: TRBV28; clone_size: -; d_call: -; j_call: TRBJ2-7; cdr3_aa: CASVQEGSYEQYF; cdr3_nt: TGTGCCAGCGTACAGGAGGGCTCCTACGAGCAGTACTTC
v_call: TRBV10-3; clone_size: -; d_call: -; j_call: TRBJ1-1; cdr3_aa: CAILGGTEAFF; cdr3_nt: TGTGCCATCTTGGGGGGAACTGAAGCTTTCTTT
v_call: TRBV3-1/TRBV3-2; clone_size: -; d_call: -; j_call: TRBJ2-2; cdr3_aa: CASSPGWNTGELFF; cdr3_nt: TGTGCCAGCAGCCCGGGGTGGAACACCGGGGAGCTGTTTTTT
v_call: TRBV25-1; clone_size: -; d_call: -; j_call: TRBJ1-2; cdr3_aa: CASSAFGGYTF; cdr3_nt: TGTGCCAGCAGTGCCTTCGGGGGCTACACCTTC
v_call: TRBV19; clone_size: -; d_call: -; j_call: TRBJ2-7; cdr3_aa: CASSIQDSSSYEQYF; cdr3_nt: TGTGCCAGTAGTATCCAGGATTCTTCCTCCTACGAGCAGTACTTC
v_call: TRBV19; clone_size: -; d_call: TRBD1; j_call: TRBJ1-2; cdr3_aa: CASSARGPRDGYTF; cdr3_nt: TGTGCCAGTAGTGCCAGGGGGCCCAGAGATGGCTACACCTTC
v_call: TRBV10-2; clone_size: -; d_call: -; j_call: TRBJ2-7; cdr3_aa: CASSESQGRVYEQYF; cdr3_nt: TGCGCCAGCAGCGAAAGCCAGGGAAGGGTCTACGAGCAGTACTTC
v_call: TRBV7-4; clone_size: -; d_call: -; j_call: TRBJ1-5; cdr3_aa: CARSTGLANSNQPQHF; cdr3_nt: TGTGCCAGGAGCACAGGGCTAGCTAATAGCAATCAGCCCCAGCATTTT
v_call: TRBV7-9; clone_size: -; d_call: -; j_call: TRBJ1-2; cdr3_aa: CASSLLYGYTF; cdr3_nt: TGTGCCAGCAGCTTACTTTATGGCTACACCTTC
v_call: TRBV3-1/TRBV3-2; clone_size: once; d_call: -; j_call: TRBJ1-1; cdr3_aa: CASSRLQNTEAFF; cdr3_nt: TGTGCCAGCAGCCGGCTGCAGAACACTGAAGCTTTCTTT
v_call: TRBV28; clone_size: -; d_call: -; j_call: TRBJ1-3; cdr3_aa: CASKELNPNTIYF; cdr3_nt: TGTGCCAGCAAGGAGTTAAACCCAAACACCATATATTTT
v_call: TRBV7-9; clone_size: once; d_call: -; j_call: TRBJ1-1; cdr3_aa: CASSLTDVMNTEAFF; cdr3_nt: TGTGCCAGCAGCTTGACAGATGTTATGAACACTGAAGCTTTCTTT